The clone carrying this TCR beta chain has more than one count but fewer than ten. This entry is derived from a study of response to subunit inactivated influenza vaccine. Germline CDR1 reads DFQATT; CDR2 reads SNEGSKA (reference sequence). This CDR3 has 18 amino acids. V was pared by 4 bases and J by 8 bases, with 14 bases of the junction left unmatched. TCRdb re-called the RT-PCR reads with MiXCR, one entry per CDR3 protein. Of over 650,000 distinct CDR3 sequences listed, around 20% are singletons. This sequence was found in a middle-aged man who received an inactivated influenza vaccine. The input for sequencing was PBMCs from blood, taken more than 4 days after vaccination. The chain has TRBV20-1 and TRBJ2-1; 16 bases align to TRBD2. CDR3 nucleotides: TGCAGTGCTACTCCGGGACTAGCGGGAGGGAACGTAAGGGATGAGCAGTTCTTC. This gives the protein CSATPGLAGGNVRDEQFF.